The T cell receptor (beta chain) under discussion was sequenced for a study of blood T cells in healthy people across ages. Whole-study results and caveats: TCR beta diversity, measured per million T cells, fell in a roughly linear way with age. Long-lived donors carried more naive CD4+ cells and greater diversity than aged donors.

Trimming removed 5 bases from V and 0 bases from J; junction bases left unmatched: 7. Germline V gene sequence: CDR1 MNHNS, CDR2 SASEGT. The CDR3 runs 17 residues. Each donor was a healthy Caucasian individual from Russia, aged 6 to 90. A second about 6 to 12 cycle PCR used barcoded and J-beta primers. TCRdb ran MiXCR on the 5' RACE reads and lists one entry per CDR3 protein. Among 760,000 or so distinct CDR3 sequences listed, roughly 25% were seen once. Notes on this clonotype: Its antigen remains unknown.

The same data also went into a second study, on T cells of mothers and their children. That source reports: Normalized overlap was always slightly, never significantly, higher in related than unrelated mother-child pairs.

This clonotype was sampled from a boy younger than 18 in good health. The sequencing input was blood. This chain uses TRBV6-1 with TRBJ1-6, with 7 bases that match TRBD1. The CDR3 spells CASSLPGGSSYNSPLHF. The CDR3 nucleotides are TGTGCCAGCAGTCTCCCAGGGGGGAGCTCCTATAATTCACCCCTCCACTTT.